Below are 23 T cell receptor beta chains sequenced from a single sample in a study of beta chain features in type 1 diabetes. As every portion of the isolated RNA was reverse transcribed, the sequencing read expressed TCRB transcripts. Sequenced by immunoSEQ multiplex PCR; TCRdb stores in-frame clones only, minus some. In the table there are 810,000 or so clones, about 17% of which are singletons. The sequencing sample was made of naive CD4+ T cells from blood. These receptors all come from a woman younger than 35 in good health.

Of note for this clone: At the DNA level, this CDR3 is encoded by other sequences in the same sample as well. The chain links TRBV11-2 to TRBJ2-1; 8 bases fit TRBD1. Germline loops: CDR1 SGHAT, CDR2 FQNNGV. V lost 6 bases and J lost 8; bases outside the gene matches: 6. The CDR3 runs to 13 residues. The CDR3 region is CASRPRGLHEQFF. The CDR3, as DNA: TGTGCCAGCAGACCCAGGGGGCTACATGAGCAGTTCTTC.

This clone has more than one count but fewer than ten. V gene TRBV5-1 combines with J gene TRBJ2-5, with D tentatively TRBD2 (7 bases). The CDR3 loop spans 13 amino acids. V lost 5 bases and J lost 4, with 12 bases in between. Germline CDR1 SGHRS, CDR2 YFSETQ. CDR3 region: CASRGGGGETQYF. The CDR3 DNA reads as TGCGCCAGCAGAGGCGGGGGCGGAGAGACCCAGTACTTC. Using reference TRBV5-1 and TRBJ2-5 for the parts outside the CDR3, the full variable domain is KAGVTQTPRYLIKTRGQQVTLSCSPISGHRSVSWYQQTPGQGLQFLFEYFSETQRNKGNFPGRFSGRQFSNSRSEMNVSTLELGDSALYLCASRGGGGETQYFGPGTRLLVL.

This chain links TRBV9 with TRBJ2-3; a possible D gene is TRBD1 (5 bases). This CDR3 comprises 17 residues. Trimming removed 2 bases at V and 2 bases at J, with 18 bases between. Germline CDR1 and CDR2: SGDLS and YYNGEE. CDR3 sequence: CASSVSPGYTFTDTQYF. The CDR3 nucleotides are TGTGCCAGCAGCGTTTCACCAGGGTATACCTTCACAGATACGCAGTATTTT.

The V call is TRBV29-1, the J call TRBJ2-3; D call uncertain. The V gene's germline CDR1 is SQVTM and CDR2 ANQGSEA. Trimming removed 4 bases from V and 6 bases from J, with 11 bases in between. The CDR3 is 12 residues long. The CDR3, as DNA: TGCAGCGTTGTCCGGGCATTGGATACGCAGTATTTT. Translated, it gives CSVVRALDTQYF.

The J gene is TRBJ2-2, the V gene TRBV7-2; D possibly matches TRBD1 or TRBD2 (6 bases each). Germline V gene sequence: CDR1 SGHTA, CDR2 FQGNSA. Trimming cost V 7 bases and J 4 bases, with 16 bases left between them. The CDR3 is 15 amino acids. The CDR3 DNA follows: TGTGCCAGCACCGGACGGGGGCGGGGCACCGGGGAGCTGTTTTTT. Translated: CASTGRGRGTGELFF.

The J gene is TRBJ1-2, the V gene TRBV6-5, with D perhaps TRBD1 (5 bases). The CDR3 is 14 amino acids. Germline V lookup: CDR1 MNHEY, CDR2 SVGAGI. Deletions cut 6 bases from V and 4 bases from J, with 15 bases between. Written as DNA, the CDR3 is TGTGCCAGCAGACCCGGGGGGGGATTCTATGGCTACACCTTC. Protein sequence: CASRPGGGFYGYTF.

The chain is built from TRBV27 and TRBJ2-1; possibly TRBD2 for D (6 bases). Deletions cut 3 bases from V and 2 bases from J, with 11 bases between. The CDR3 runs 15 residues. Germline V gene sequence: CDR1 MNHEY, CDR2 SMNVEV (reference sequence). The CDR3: CASSLHGRAYNEQFF. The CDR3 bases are TGTGCCAGCAGTTTGCACGGGAGAGCCTACAATGAGCAGTTCTTC.

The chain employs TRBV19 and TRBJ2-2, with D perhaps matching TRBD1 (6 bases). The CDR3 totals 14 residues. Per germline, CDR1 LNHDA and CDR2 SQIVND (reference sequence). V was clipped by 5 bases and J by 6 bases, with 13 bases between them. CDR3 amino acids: CASSVDRRPGELFF. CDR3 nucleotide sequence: TGTGCCAGTAGTGTCGACAGGCGACCCGGGGAGCTGTTTTTT.

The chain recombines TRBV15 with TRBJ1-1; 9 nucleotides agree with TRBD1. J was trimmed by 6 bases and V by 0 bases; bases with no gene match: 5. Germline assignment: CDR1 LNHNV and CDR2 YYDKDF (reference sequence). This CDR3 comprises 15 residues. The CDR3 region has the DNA TGTGCCACCAGCAGAGATTTGGGACAGGGATCTGAAGCTTTCTTT. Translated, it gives CATSRDLGQGSEAFF.

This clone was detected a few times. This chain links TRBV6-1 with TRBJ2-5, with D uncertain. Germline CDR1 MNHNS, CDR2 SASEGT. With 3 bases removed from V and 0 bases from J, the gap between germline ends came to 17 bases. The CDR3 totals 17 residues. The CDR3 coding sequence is TGTGCCAGCAGTGACAAGCCCCCAACTGGTTACCAAGAGACCCAGTACTTC. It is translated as CASSDKPPTGYQETQYF.

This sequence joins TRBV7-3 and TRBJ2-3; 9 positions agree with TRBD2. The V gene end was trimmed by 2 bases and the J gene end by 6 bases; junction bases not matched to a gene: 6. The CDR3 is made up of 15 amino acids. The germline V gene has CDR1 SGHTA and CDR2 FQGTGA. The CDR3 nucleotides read TGTGCCAGCAGCTTAGTTGGCGGGAGGGATGATACGCAGTATTTT. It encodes CASSLVGGRDDTQYF.

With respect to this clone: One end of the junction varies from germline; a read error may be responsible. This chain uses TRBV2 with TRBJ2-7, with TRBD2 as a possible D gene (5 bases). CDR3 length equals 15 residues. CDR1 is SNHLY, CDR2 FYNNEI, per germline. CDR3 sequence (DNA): TGCGCCAGCATCCCCCGGAGAGAGGGTTTCTACGAGCAGTACTTC. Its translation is CASIPRREGFYEQYF.

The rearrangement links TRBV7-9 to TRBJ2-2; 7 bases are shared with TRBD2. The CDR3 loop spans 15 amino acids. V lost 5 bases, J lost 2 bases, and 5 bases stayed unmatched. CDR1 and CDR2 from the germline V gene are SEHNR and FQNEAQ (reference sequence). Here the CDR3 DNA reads TGTGCCAGCAGCCGGGGACTAACTAACACCGGGGAGCTGTTTTTT. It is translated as CASSRGLTNTGELFF.

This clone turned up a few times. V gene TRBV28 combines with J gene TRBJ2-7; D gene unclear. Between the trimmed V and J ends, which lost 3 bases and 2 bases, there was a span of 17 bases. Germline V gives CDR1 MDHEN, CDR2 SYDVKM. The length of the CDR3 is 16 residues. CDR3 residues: CASSFSFRAGTYEQYF. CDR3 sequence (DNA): TGTGCCAGCAGTTTTTCTTTTCGAGCAGGAACCTACGAGCAGTACTTC.

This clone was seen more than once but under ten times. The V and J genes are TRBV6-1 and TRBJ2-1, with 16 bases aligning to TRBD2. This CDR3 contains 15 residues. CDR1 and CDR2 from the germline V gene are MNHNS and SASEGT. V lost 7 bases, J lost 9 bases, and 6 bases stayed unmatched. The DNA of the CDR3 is TGTGCCAGCACCTCTGGGACTAGCGGGAGGGCTGAGCAGTTCTTC. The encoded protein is CASTSGTSGRAEQFF.

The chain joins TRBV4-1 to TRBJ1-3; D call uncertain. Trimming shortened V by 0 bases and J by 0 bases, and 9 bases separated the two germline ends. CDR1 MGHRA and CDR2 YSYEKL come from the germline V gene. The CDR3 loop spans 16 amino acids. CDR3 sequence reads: CASSQETRHSGNTIYF. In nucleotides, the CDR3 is TGCGCCAGCAGCCAAGAAACCCGTCACTCTGGAAACACCATATATTTT.

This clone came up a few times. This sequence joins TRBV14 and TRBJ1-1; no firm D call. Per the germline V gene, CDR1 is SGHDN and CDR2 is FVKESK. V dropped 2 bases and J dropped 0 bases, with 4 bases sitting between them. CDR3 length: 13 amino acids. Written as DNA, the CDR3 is TGTGCCAGCAGCCAATTCATGAACACTGAAGCTTTCTTT. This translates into CASSQFMNTEAFF.

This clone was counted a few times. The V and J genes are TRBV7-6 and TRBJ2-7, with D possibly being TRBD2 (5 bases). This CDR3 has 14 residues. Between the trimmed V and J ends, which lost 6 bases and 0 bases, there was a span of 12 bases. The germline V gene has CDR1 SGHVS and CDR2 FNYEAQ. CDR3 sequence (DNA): TGTGCCAGCAGTTTTAGCGTAAGCTCCTACGAGCAGTACTTC. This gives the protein CASSFSVSSYEQYF.

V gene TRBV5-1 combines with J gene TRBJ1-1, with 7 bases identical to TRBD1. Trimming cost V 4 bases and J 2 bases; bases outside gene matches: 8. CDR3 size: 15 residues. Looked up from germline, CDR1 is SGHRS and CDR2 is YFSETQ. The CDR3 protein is CASSLTGTVNTEAFF. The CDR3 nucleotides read TGCGCCAGCAGCCTGACGGGGACAGTCAACACTGAAGCTTTCTTT.

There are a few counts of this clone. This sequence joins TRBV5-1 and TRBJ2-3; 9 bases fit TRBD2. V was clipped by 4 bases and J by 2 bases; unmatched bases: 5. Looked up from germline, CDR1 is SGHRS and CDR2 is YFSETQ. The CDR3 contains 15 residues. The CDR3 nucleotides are TGCGCCAGCAGCCTGACTAGCGGCACCACAGATACGCAGTATTTT. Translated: CASSLTSGTTDTQYF.

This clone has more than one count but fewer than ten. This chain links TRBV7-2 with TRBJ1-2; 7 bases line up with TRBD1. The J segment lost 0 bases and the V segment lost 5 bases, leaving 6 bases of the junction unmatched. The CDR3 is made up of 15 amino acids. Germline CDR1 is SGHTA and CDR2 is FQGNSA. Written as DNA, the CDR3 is TGTGCCAGCAGCGGAAGACAGGGAACTAACTATGGCTACACCTTC. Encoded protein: CASSGRQGTNYGYTF.

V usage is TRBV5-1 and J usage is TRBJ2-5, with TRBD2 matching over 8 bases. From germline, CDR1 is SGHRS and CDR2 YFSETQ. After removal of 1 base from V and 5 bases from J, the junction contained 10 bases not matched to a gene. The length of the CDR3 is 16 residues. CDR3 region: CASSLFEAGGWETQYF. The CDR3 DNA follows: TGCGCCAGCAGCTTGTTCGAGGCGGGAGGTTGGGAGACCCAGTACTTC.

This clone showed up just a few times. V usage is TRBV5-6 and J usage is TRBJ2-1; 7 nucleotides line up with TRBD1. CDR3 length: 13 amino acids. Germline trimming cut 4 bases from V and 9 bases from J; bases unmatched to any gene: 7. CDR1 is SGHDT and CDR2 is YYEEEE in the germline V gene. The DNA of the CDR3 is TGTGCCAGCAGCCTAGGACAGGTCGGTGAGCAGTTCTTC. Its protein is CASSLGQVGEQFF.